This entry lists 2 T cell receptor beta chains sequenced from one sample in a study of blood T cell repertoires in COVID-19. The protocol was immunoSEQ multiplex PCR, while the TCRdb copy is restricted to in-frame clones and leaves out a portion. This sample carries approximately 74,000 clones, around nine tenths of them seen once, and the ten largest clones take 1.5% to 2%. The sequenced sample was peripheral blood. The receptors originated from a woman aged 60-75 years with acute or convalescent COVID-19.

This chain links TRBV12-3 or TRBV12-4 with TRBJ1-2, with 7 nucleotides matching TRBD1. V was clipped by 4 bases and J by 7 bases; unmatched bases: 6. The CDR3 sequence is 13 residues long. The CDR3 sequence is CASSYTGDSGYTF. The DNA for the CDR3 is TGTGCCAGCAGTTACACAGGGGATTCTGGCTACACCTTC.

This chain links TRBV5-1 with TRBJ2-3, with 8 bases aligning to TRBD1. This CDR3 contains 15 residues. The germline CDR1 and CDR2 sequences are SGHRS and YFSETQ. J was trimmed by 3 bases and V by 3 bases; bases with no gene match: 6. CDR3 bases: TGCGCCAGCAGCTGGGATCGACAGGGGACAGATACGCAGTATTTT. As protein: CASSWDRQGTDTQYF.